This is a list of T cell receptor beta chains from one sample in a study of blood T cell repertoires in COVID-19. Some clones are missing from TCRdb's copy, which holds only in-frame ones; the method was immunoSEQ multiplex PCR. The sample yields under 80,000 clones, just under 95% seen once. What was sequenced was peripheral blood. The receptor source for this set is a human donor in a cohort sampled during active COVID-19. Both conserved end residues are part of each CDR3. The D gene is left open where the match is weak. Expanded clones get a size class; other rows say once, few or many, or leave the size out.

j_call: TRBJ2-1
v_call: TRBV9
d_call: TRBD1
cdr3_length: 17
clone_size: .
cdr3_nt: TGTGCCAGCAGCCCGAGGGCCCTGGAACAGGGGGTCGGGGAGCAGTTCTTC
cdr3_aa: CASSPRALEQGVGEQFF

j_call: TRBJ2-4
v_call: TRBV5-1
d_call: .
cdr3_length: 16
clone_size: .
cdr3_nt: TGCGCCAGCAGCCGTTCTGGCACGGCAGGGGAAAACATTCAGTACTTC
cdr3_aa: CASSRSGTAGENIQYF

j_call: TRBJ2-1
v_call: TRBV27
d_call: TRBD2
cdr3_length: 16
clone_size: .
cdr3_nt: TGTGCCAGCAGCCCCCTCGGACTAGCGGGGGGGCCTGAGCAGTTCTTC
cdr3_aa: CASSPLGLAGGPEQFF

j_call: TRBJ2-1
v_call: TRBV7-3
d_call: .
cdr3_length: 14
clone_size: .
cdr3_nt: TGTGCCAGCAGCTTAAATCGGAGATCCAATGAGCAGTTCTTC
cdr3_aa: CASSLNRRSNEQFF

j_call: TRBJ2-5
v_call: TRBV5-1
d_call: .
cdr3_length: 14
clone_size: .
cdr3_nt: TGCGCCACTTCCCAGACAGTCACCAGGGAGACCCAGTACTTC
cdr3_aa: CATSQTVTRETQYF

j_call: TRBJ2-7
v_call: TRBV4-3
d_call: TRBD1
cdr3_length: 15
clone_size: .
cdr3_nt: TGCGCCAGCAGCCAGACGACAGGGGCATGGGGCGAGCAGTACTTC
cdr3_aa: CASSQTTGAWGEQYF

j_call: TRBJ2-1
v_call: TRBV24-1
d_call: TRBD1
cdr3_length: 16
clone_size: .
cdr3_nt: TGTGCCACCAGTGACGGAACAGGGGACCCCTACAATGAGCAGTTCTTC
cdr3_aa: CATSDGTGDPYNEQFF

j_call: TRBJ2-1
v_call: TRBV29-1
d_call: .
cdr3_length: 14
clone_size: .
cdr3_nt: TGCAGCGTTGAAGCGGACACAGAACCCAATGAGCAGTTCTTC
cdr3_aa: CSVEADTEPNEQFF

j_call: TRBJ1-2
v_call: TRBV14
d_call: TRBD1
cdr3_length: 15
clone_size: .
cdr3_nt: TGTGCCAGCAGCCCTCTGGACAGGGGAAGGAATGGCTACACCTTC
cdr3_aa: CASSPLDRGRNGYTF

j_call: TRBJ2-7
v_call: TRBV7-8
d_call: TRBD1
cdr3_length: 15
clone_size: .
cdr3_nt: TGTGCCAGCAGCTTAAGGGGGCCGAGCTCCTACGAGCAGTACTTC
cdr3_aa: CASSLRGPSSYEQYF

j_call: TRBJ2-3
v_call: TRBV4-2
d_call: .
cdr3_length: 15
clone_size: once
cdr3_nt: TGTGCCAGCAGCCAAGATGGCGGGGTCACAGATACGCAGTATTTT
cdr3_aa: CASSQDGGVTDTQYF

j_call: TRBJ1-2
v_call: TRBV6-5
d_call: .
cdr3_length: 11
clone_size: once
cdr3_nt: TGTGCCTGCGGCTCTTCTATTGTCTACACCTTC
cdr3_aa: CACGSSIVYTF

j_call: TRBJ2-1
v_call: TRBV7-9
d_call: .
cdr3_length: 14
clone_size: .
cdr3_nt: TGTGCCAGCAAGGCGGGGGCTGGATACAATGAGCAGTTCTTC
cdr3_aa: CASKAGAGYNEQFF

j_call: TRBJ1-4
v_call: TRBV6-5
d_call: TRBD1
cdr3_length: 13
clone_size: .
cdr3_nt: TGTGCCAGCAAGGGGACAGAGACTGAAAAACTGTTTTTT
cdr3_aa: CASKGTETEKLFF

j_call: TRBJ1-5
v_call: TRBV7-2
d_call: .
cdr3_length: 17
clone_size: once
cdr3_nt: TGTGCCAGCAGCAGCGATCGGGGGTCCAATTCCAATCAGCCCCAGCATTTT
cdr3_aa: CASSSDRGSNSNQPQHF

j_call: TRBJ2-1
v_call: TRBV2
d_call: .
cdr3_length: 14
clone_size: .
cdr3_nt: TGTGCCAGCAGTGCACGGACGAACCAGGGTGAGCAGTTCTTC
cdr3_aa: CASSARTNQGEQFF

j_call: TRBJ2-7
v_call: TRBV4-3
d_call: .
cdr3_length: 14
clone_size: .
cdr3_nt: TGCGCCAGCAGCCAATACCAGGGCTCCTACGAGCAGTACTTC
cdr3_aa: CASSQYQGSYEQYF

j_call: TRBJ1-1
v_call: TRBV19
d_call: .
cdr3_length: 14
clone_size: .
cdr3_nt: TGTGCCAGTAGTATGACAGCCACCGCCTATGAAGCTTTCTTT
cdr3_aa: CASSMTATAYEAFF

j_call: TRBJ2-1
v_call: TRBV7-3
d_call: .
cdr3_length: 14
clone_size: .
cdr3_nt: TGTGCCAGCAGCCCCTCATTGACTATCAATGAGCAGTTCTTC
cdr3_aa: CASSPSLTINEQFF

j_call: TRBJ2-7
v_call: TRBV6-2/TRBV6-3
d_call: .
cdr3_length: 12
clone_size: .
cdr3_nt: TGTGCCAGCAGTTACCCCGCCTACGAGCAGTACTTC
cdr3_aa: CASSYPAYEQYF

j_call: TRBJ1-2
v_call: TRBV3-1/TRBV3-2
d_call: TRBD1
cdr3_length: 16
clone_size: .
cdr3_nt: TGTGCCAGCAGCCTCCGGACAGGACAGGGGGTTCATGGCTACACCTTC
cdr3_aa: CASSLRTGQGVHGYTF

j_call: TRBJ1-3
v_call: TRBV7-8
d_call: .
cdr3_length: 15
clone_size: .
cdr3_nt: TGTGCCAGCAGCGCTGGACACCTCTCTGGAAACACCATATATTTT
cdr3_aa: CASSAGHLSGNTIYF

j_call: TRBJ2-1
v_call: TRBV6-2/TRBV6-3
d_call: TRBD2
cdr3_length: 16
clone_size: .
cdr3_nt: TGTGCCAGCAGTTACTCGAGGGGACTAGCGGGAAATGAGCAGTTCTTC
cdr3_aa: CASSYSRGLAGNEQFF

j_call: TRBJ1-1
v_call: TRBV18
d_call: TRBD1
cdr3_length: 13
clone_size: .
cdr3_nt: TGTGCCAGCTCATCAACAGGGGGGACTGAAGCTTTCTTT
cdr3_aa: CASSSTGGTEAFF

j_call: TRBJ1-4
v_call: TRBV5-1
d_call: .
cdr3_length: 13
clone_size: .
cdr3_nt: TGCGCCAGCCACAGGGCATCTAATGAAAAACTGTTTTTT
cdr3_aa: CASHRASNEKLFF

j_call: TRBJ2-5
v_call: TRBV12-3/TRBV12-4
d_call: .
cdr3_length: 11
clone_size: .
cdr3_nt: TGTGCCAGCAGTTTAGGACTGAGTCTCTACTTC
cdr3_aa: CASSLGLSLYF

j_call: TRBJ1-2
v_call: TRBV2
d_call: .
cdr3_length: 16
clone_size: .
cdr3_nt: TGTGCCAGCAGTGAAACGACTGGGACAACCAACTATGGCTACACCTTC
cdr3_aa: CASSETTGTTNYGYTF

j_call: TRBJ2-5
v_call: TRBV7-3
d_call: .
cdr3_length: 13
clone_size: .
cdr3_nt: TGTGCCAGCAGCTTAGCGGGGCCAGAGACCCAGTACTTC
cdr3_aa: CASSLAGPETQYF

j_call: TRBJ2-5
v_call: TRBV28
d_call: .
cdr3_length: 17
clone_size: .
cdr3_nt: TGTGCCAGCAGTTTATTCCAACAGGGAGTTGTGTCAGAGACCCAGTACTTC
cdr3_aa: CASSLFQQGVVSETQYF

j_call: TRBJ2-1
v_call: TRBV7-3
d_call: TRBD2
cdr3_length: 16
clone_size: .
cdr3_nt: TGTGCCAGCAGCGTCGTCCCGGGACTAGCGTTAGATGAGCAGTTCTTC
cdr3_aa: CASSVVPGLALDEQFF

j_call: TRBJ2-7
v_call: TRBV29-1
d_call: TRBD2
cdr3_length: 13
clone_size: .
cdr3_nt: TGCAGCGTCCGCCCTGGGAGGGACTACGAGCAGTACTTC
cdr3_aa: CSVRPGRDYEQYF

j_call: TRBJ2-3
v_call: TRBV6-4
d_call: .
cdr3_length: 13
clone_size: .
cdr3_nt: TGTGCCAGCAGTGACGGACTTGTAGATACGCAGTATTTT
cdr3_aa: CASSDGLVDTQYF

j_call: TRBJ2-7
v_call: TRBV2
d_call: .
cdr3_length: 15
clone_size: once
cdr3_nt: TGTGCCAGCAGCCCCCCCCCGGAGATCAGCTACGAGCAGTACTTC
cdr3_aa: CASSPPPEISYEQYF

j_call: TRBJ1-1
v_call: TRBV18
d_call: .
cdr3_length: 14
clone_size: .
cdr3_nt: TGTGCCAGCTCGTCAGGGATATTGAACACTGAAGCTTTCTTT
cdr3_aa: CASSSGILNTEAFF

j_call: TRBJ2-7
v_call: TRBV28
d_call: TRBD2
cdr3_length: 15
clone_size: .
cdr3_nt: TGTGCCAGCACGATCGGGGGGGCCCTTACCTACGAGCAGTACTTC
cdr3_aa: CASTIGGALTYEQYF

j_call: TRBJ1-4
v_call: TRBV28
d_call: .
cdr3_length: 14
clone_size: .
cdr3_nt: TGTGCCAGCAGGATAGGGGGATCTAATGAAAAACTGTTTTTT
cdr3_aa: CASRIGGSNEKLFF

j_call: TRBJ1-6
v_call: TRBV6-5
d_call: TRBD1
cdr3_length: 15
clone_size: .
cdr3_nt: TGTGCCAGCGGACAAAAGGGACAGGGAAATTCACCCCTCCACTTT
cdr3_aa: CASGQKGQGNSPLHF

j_call: TRBJ2-3
v_call: TRBV18
d_call: TRBD1
cdr3_length: 15
clone_size: .
cdr3_nt: TGTGCCAGCTCAACAACACAGGGGGCAACAGATACGCAGTATTTT
cdr3_aa: CASSTTQGATDTQYF

j_call: TRBJ1-2
v_call: TRBV18
d_call: TRBD1
cdr3_length: 17
clone_size: once
cdr3_nt: TGTGCCAGCTCACCTAATTCTGGGACAGGGCTGAACTATGGCTACACCTTC
cdr3_aa: CASSPNSGTGLNYGYTF

j_call: TRBJ2-1
v_call: TRBV11-2
d_call: .
cdr3_length: 14
clone_size: .
cdr3_nt: TGTGCCAGCAGCCTTGCATCCTATTACAATGAGCAGTTCTTC
cdr3_aa: CASSLASYYNEQFF

j_call: TRBJ1-2
v_call: TRBV5-1
d_call: .
cdr3_length: 16
clone_size: few
cdr3_nt: TGCGCCAGCAGCTTGGCAGCGCCCCCGGCTAACTATGGCTACACCTTC
cdr3_aa: CASSLAAPPANYGYTF

j_call: TRBJ2-1
v_call: TRBV14
d_call: TRBD1
cdr3_length: 15
clone_size: .
cdr3_nt: TGTGCCAGCAGCTCGGGACAGAATGCTCACAATGAGCAGTTCTTC
cdr3_aa: CASSSGQNAHNEQFF

j_call: TRBJ2-7
v_call: TRBV6-6
d_call: .
cdr3_length: 14
clone_size: once
cdr3_nt: TGTGCCAGCAGTACGCGGACTGGGGTCTACGAGCAGTACTTC
cdr3_aa: CASSTRTGVYEQYF

j_call: TRBJ2-2
v_call: TRBV24-1
d_call: TRBD1
cdr3_length: 13
clone_size: once
cdr3_nt: TGTGCCACCGGACAGGGGAACACCGGGGAGCTGTTTTTT
cdr3_aa: CATGQGNTGELFF

j_call: TRBJ2-1
v_call: TRBV4-2
d_call: TRBD2
cdr3_length: 12
clone_size: once
cdr3_nt: TGTGCCAGCAGCCAAACTAGCGGGGACCAGTTCTTC
cdr3_aa: CASSQTSGDQFF

j_call: TRBJ2-2
v_call: TRBV5-1
d_call: TRBD2
cdr3_length: 15
clone_size: .
cdr3_nt: TGCGCCAGCAGCCCGCGGACTAGCGGGAGCGGGGAGCTGTTTTTT
cdr3_aa: CASSPRTSGSGELFF

j_call: TRBJ1-2
v_call: TRBV4-1
d_call: .
cdr3_length: 16
clone_size: .
cdr3_nt: TGCGCCAGCAGCCAAGGCGACGCAGGGTTAACATTTGGCTACACCTTC
cdr3_aa: CASSQGDAGLTFGYTF

j_call: TRBJ2-1
v_call: TRBV7-2
d_call: TRBD1
cdr3_length: 15
clone_size: .
cdr3_nt: TGTGCCAGCAGGCTAGACAGGGGGGGTTACAATGAGCAGTTCTTC
cdr3_aa: CASRLDRGGYNEQFF

j_call: TRBJ2-5
v_call: TRBV5-6
d_call: TRBD2
cdr3_length: 17
clone_size: .
cdr3_nt: TGTGCCAGCAGCTTGGCCAATAGCGGGCTGTACCAAGAGACCCAGTACTTC
cdr3_aa: CASSLANSGLYQETQYF

j_call: TRBJ1-2
v_call: TRBV3-1/TRBV3-2
d_call: TRBD1
cdr3_length: 13
clone_size: once
cdr3_nt: TGTGCCAGCAGCCTAACAGGGGGACCTGGCTACACCTTC
cdr3_aa: CASSLTGGPGYTF